Below, 15 T cell receptor beta chains from the same sample are listed, as sequenced in a study of blood T cell repertoires in COVID-19 (dated by TCRdb to the early 2020s). The protocol used for the library was the immunoSEQ multiplex PCR assay. Sourced from immuneACCESS, this table was stored by TCRdb with only in-frame sequences that have V and J called. A share of the clones is absent; for the studies checked, an unresolved V gene accounts for under half, and the remainder has no known explanation. Within this sample are 200,000 to 250,000 clones, with around 87% of them counted one time only. The ten top clones hold about 2.9% of the sample. Sequenced material: peripheral blood. Receptors originate from a man between 60 and 75 years old with acute or convalescent COVID-19.

The gene calls are TRBV18 and TRBJ2-7; TRBD2 agrees at 13 bases. V gave up 3 bases and J gave up 2 bases; unmatched junction bases: 1. CDR1 is KGHSH and CDR2 is LQKENI in the germline V gene. This CDR3 contains 15 residues. The CDR3 protein is CASSPTSGGAYEQYF. CDR3 sequence (DNA): TGTGCCAGCTCACCCACTAGCGGGGGGGCCTACGAGCAGTACTTC.

DNA of the CDR3: TGTGCCAGCAGCTTACCCCAGGGGGCTTCCGGGGAGCTGTTTTTT. Its protein product is CASSLPQGASGELFF. The rearrangement joins TRBV7-8 to TRBJ2-2, with 8 bases lining up with TRBD1. CDR1 is SGHVS and CDR2 is FQNEAQ in the germline V gene. The J segment lost 6 bases and the V segment lost 2 bases, leaving 5 bases of the junction unmatched. The CDR3 is 15 amino acids.

About this clone: This same CDR3 is encoded by further DNA sequences in the sample. The chain has TRBV9 and TRBJ2-3, with D perhaps matching TRBD1 (6 bases). V was pared by 0 bases and J by 0 bases, with 8 bases between. Per the germline V gene, CDR1 is SGDLS and CDR2 is YYNGEE. This CDR3 region has 15 residues. CDR3 loop: CASSVVGASTDTQYF. CDR3 sequence (DNA): TGTGCCAGCAGCGTAGTGGGGGCTAGCACAGATACGCAGTATTTT.

The rearrangement joins TRBV27 to TRBJ2-7, with 9 nucleotides matching TRBD1. Germline-derived CDR1 and CDR2 are MNHEY and SMNVEV (reference sequence). CDR3 length equals 14 residues. Germline trimming cut 5 bases from V and 5 bases from J; bases unmatched to any gene: 7. The CDR3 reads CASSITGGGDEQYF. The CDR3 DNA sequence: TGTGCCAGCAGTATCACAGGGGGCGGCGACGAGCAGTACTTC.

This chain links TRBV27 with TRBJ1-4; tentatively, D is TRBD1 (5 bases). This CDR3 region has 16 residues. Germline-derived CDR1 and CDR2 are MNHEY and SMNVEV (reference sequence). The ends were cut back, 5 bases at V and 9 bases at J, with 22 bases in the middle. In DNA form, the CDR3 reads TGTGCCAGCAGTCCTCCTTTTGAGAGGGGAGGAAAAAAACTGTTTTTT. Its translation is CASSPPFERGGKKLFF.

CDR3: CASSLVQSGANVLTF. CDR3 DNA sequence: TGTGCCAGCAGTTTGGTACAGTCTGGGGCCAACGTCCTGACTTTC. The V and J genes are TRBV28 and TRBJ2-6, with D unclear. V dropped 3 bases and J dropped 1 base, with 7 bases sitting between them. The CDR3 covers 15 residues. Germline V lookup: CDR1 MDHEN, CDR2 SYDVKM.

This rearrangement joins TRBV5-6 to TRBJ1-2; TRBD1 agrees at 12 bases. V shed 3 bases, J shed 7 bases, and the junction held 10 bases outside the gene matches. Germline values: CDR1 SGHDT, CDR2 YYEEEE. There are 16 residues in the CDR3. The CDR3 is CASSSRDRGHVSGYTF. CDR3 coding DNA: TGTGCCAGCAGCTCAAGGGACAGGGGGCATGTCTCTGGCTACACCTTC. Complete variable domain (other parts from reference TRBV5-6 and TRBJ1-2): DAGVTQSPTHLIKTRGQQVTLRCSPKSGHDTVSWYQQALGQGPQFIFQYYEEEERQRGNFPDRFSGHQFPNYSSELNVNALLLGDSALYLCASSSRDRGHVSGYTFGSGTRLTVV.

This chain uses TRBV9 with TRBJ1-2; D may be TRBD1 (5 bases). Germline CDR1 and CDR2: SGDLS and YYNGEE. The CDR3 has 15 residues. With 0 bases removed from V and 5 bases from J, the gap between germline ends came to 14 bases. The CDR3 region is CASSVASGLSYGYTF. In DNA, the CDR3 is TGTGCCAGCAGCGTAGCATCGGGACTTTCGTATGGCTACACCTTC.

This rearrangement joins TRBV27 to TRBJ1-1, with 7 bases aligning to TRBD1. V lost 3 bases and J lost 1; bases outside the gene matches: 2. Germline V gene data show CDR1 as MNHEY and CDR2 as SMNVEV (reference sequence). This CDR3 has 14 residues. CDR3 coding DNA: TGTGCCAGCAGTTTTCCAGGGGGGAACACTGAAGCTTTCTTT. Translating gives CASSFPGGNTEAFF.

The chain couples TRBV18 to TRBJ2-7, with D possibly TRBD2 on 5 matching bases. Trimming took off 2 bases at V and 7 bases at J, with 9 bases between the two ends. Germline CDR1 and CDR2: KGHSH and LQKENI. The CDR3 contains 12 residues. CDR3 DNA: TGTGCCAGCTCACCAATACCGGGGGAGCAGTACTTC. It translates to CASSPIPGEQYF. Combining the CDR3 with reference TRBV18 and TRBJ2-7 gives the whole variable domain NAGVMQNPRHLVRRRGQEARLRCSPMKGHSHVYWYRQLPEEGLKFMVYLQKENIIDESGMPKERFSAEFPKEGPSILRIQQVVRGDSAAYFCASSPIPGEQYFGPGTRLTVT.

This clone was picked up many times. V gene TRBV11-2 combines with J gene TRBJ1-2; no reliable D call. CDR3 length equals 14 residues. V shed 4 bases and J shed 4 bases, with 13 bases lying between them. The V gene's germline CDR1 is SGHAT and CDR2 FQNNGV. The CDR3, as DNA: TGTGCCAGCAGCTCAACCCAGGCCCGCTATGGCTACACCTTC. Translation: CASSSTQARYGYTF. Full variable domain (missing parts from reference TRBV11-2 and TRBJ1-2): EAGVAQSPRYKIIEKRQSVAFWCNPISGHATLYWYQQILGQGPKLLIQFQNNGVVDDSQLPKDRFSAERLKGVDSTLKIQPAKLEDSAVYLCASSSTQARYGYTFGSGTRLTVV.

CDR3 protein: CASSIGGRANNEQFF. The DNA for the CDR3 is TGTGCCAGTAGTATAGGAGGCAGGGCGAACAATGAGCAGTTCTTC. The V and J genes are TRBV19 and TRBJ2-1, with D possibly matching TRBD1 (5 bases). Trimming shortened V by 1 base and J by 5 bases, and 12 bases separated the two germline ends. CDR1 and CDR2 (germline): LNHDA, SQIVND (reference sequence). The length of the CDR3 is 15 residues. Filled out from reference TRBV19 and TRBJ2-1, the complete variable domain reads DGGITQSPKYLFRKEGQNVTLSCEQNLNHDAMYWYRQDPGQGLRLIYYSQIVNDFQKGDIAEGYSVSREKKESFPLTVTSAQKNPTAFYLCASSIGGRANNEQFFGPGTRLTVL.

The V call is TRBV2, the J call TRBJ2-1, with D perhaps TRBD2 (5 bases). V was clipped by 8 bases and J by 5 bases, with 16 bases between them. The CDR3 consists of 14 residues. Germline assignment: CDR1 SNHLY and CDR2 FYNNEI. In nucleotides, the CDR3 is TGTGCCAGCTGGTGGAAAAGCGGCAACAATGAGCAGTTCTTC. As protein: CASWWKSGNNEQFF. Drawing the rest from reference TRBV2 and TRBJ2-1, the complete variable domain is EPEVTQTPSHQVTQMGQEVILRCVPISNHLYFYWYRQILGQKVEFLVSFYNNEISEKSEIFDDQFSVERPDGSNFTLKIRSTKLEDSAMYFCASWWKSGNNEQFFGPGTRLTVL.

The rearrangement links TRBV30 to TRBJ2-7; 10 nucleotides align to TRBD2. This CDR3 contains 14 residues. J gave up 6 bases and V 0 bases, and 5 bases lay outside the gene matches. Germline V gene data show CDR1 as GTSNPN and CDR2 as SVGIG (reference sequence). The CDR3 nucleotides read TGTGCCTGGAGTGTGCTAGCGGGGGTAGTCGAGCAGTACTTC. Protein: CAWSVLAGVVEQYF.

The genes are TRBV5-4 and TRBJ2-7; TRBD1 agrees at 9 bases. V trimming: 4 bases; J trimming: 4 bases; junction bases outside the gene matches: 6. The length of the CDR3 is 14 residues. Per germline, CDR1 SGHNT and CDR2 YYREEE (reference sequence). The CDR3 here is CASSASGTGYEQYF. DNA for the CDR3: TGTGCCAGCAGCGCTAGTGGGACAGGGTACGAGCAGTACTTC.